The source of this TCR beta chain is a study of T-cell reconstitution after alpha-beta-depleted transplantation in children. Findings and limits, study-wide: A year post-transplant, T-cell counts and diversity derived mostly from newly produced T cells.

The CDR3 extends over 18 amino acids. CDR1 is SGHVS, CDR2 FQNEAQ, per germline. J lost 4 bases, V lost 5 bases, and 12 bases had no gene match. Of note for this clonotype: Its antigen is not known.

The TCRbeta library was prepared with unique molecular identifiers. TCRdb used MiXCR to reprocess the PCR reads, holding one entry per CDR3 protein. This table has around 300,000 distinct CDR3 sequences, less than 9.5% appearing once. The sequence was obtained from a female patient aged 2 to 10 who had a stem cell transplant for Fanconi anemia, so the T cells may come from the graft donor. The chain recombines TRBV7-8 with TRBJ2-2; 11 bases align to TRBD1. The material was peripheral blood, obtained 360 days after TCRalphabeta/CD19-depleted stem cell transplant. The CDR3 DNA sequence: TGTGCCAGCAGCACCACGATCGAGGACAGGGGGCGCACCGGGGAGCTGTTTTTT. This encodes CASSTTIEDRGRTGELFF.